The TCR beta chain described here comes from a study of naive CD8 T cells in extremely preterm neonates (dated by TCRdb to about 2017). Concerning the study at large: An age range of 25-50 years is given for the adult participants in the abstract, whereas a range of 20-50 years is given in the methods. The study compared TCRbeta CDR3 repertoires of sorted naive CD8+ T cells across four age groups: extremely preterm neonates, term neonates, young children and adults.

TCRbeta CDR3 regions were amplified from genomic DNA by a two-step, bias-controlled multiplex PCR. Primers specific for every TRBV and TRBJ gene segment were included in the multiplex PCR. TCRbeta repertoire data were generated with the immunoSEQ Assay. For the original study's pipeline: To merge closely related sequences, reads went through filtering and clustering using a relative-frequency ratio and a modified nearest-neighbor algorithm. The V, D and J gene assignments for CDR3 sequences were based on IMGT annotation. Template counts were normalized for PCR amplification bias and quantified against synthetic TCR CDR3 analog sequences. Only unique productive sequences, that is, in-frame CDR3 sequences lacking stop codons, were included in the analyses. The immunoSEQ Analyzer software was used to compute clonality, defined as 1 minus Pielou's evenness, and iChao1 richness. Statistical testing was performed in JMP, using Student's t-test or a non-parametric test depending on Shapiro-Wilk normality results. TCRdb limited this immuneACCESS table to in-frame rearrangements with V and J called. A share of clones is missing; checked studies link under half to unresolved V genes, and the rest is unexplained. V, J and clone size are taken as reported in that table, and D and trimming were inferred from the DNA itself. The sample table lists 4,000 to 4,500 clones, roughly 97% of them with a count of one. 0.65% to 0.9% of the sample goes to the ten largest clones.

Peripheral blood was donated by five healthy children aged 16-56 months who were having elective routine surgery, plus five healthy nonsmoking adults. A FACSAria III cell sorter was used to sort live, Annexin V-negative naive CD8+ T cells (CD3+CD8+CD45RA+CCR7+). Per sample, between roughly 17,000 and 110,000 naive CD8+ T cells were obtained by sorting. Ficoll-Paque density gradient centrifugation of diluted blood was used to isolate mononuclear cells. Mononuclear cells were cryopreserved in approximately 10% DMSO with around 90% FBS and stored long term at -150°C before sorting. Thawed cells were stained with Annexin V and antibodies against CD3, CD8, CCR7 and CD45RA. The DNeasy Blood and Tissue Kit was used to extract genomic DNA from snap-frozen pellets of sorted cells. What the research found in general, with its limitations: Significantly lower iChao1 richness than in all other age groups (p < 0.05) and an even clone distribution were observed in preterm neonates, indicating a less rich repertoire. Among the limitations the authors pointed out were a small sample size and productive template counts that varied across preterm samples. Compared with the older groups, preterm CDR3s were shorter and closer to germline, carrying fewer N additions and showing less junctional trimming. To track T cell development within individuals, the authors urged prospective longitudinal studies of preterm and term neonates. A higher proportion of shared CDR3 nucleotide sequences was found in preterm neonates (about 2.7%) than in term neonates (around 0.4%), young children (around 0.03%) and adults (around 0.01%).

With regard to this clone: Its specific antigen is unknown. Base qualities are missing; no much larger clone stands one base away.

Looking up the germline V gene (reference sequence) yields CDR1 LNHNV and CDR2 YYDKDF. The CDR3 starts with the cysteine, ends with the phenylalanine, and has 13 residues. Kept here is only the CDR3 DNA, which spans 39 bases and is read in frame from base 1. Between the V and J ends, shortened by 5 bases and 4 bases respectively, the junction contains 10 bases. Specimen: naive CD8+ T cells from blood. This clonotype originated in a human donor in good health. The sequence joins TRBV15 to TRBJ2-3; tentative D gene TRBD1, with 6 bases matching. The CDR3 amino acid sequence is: CATSYDRPDTQYF. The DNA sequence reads TGTGCCACCAGCTACGACAGGCCAGATACGCAGTATTTT.